This is a list of T cell receptor beta chains from one sample in a study of blood T cell repertoires in COVID-19. TCRdb's table, derived via immunoSEQ multiplex PCR, lists solely in-frame clones and lacks some. Among roughly 150,000 clones listed, around 85% were seen once. The material sequenced was peripheral blood. These receptors came from a woman between 65 and 79 years old with acute or convalescent COVID-19. Each CDR3 is given with its conserved first and last residue. A D gene is named only where the DNA matches it firmly. Clone size is shown for a subset of rows, as once, few, many or a class of expanded clone.

length: 16; V: TRBV4-3; D: -; size: -; J: TRBJ2-7; DNA: TGCGCCAGCAGCTTGATCGTCGGCGGAGATTATTACGAGCAGTACTTC; CDR3: CASSLIVGGDYYEQYF
length: 15; V: TRBV7-8; D: -; size: -; J: TRBJ1-1; DNA: TGTGCCAGCAGCTTAGACGGGAGCATGAACACTGAAGCTTTCTTT; CDR3: CASSLDGSMNTEAFF
length: 15; V: TRBV6-5; D: TRBD1; size: -; J: TRBJ1-2; DNA: TGTGCCAGCAGATTAGCCGGGACAGGGAACTATGGCTACACCTTC; CDR3: CASRLAGTGNYGYTF
length: 12; V: TRBV4-3; D: -; size: -; J: TRBJ1-2; DNA: TGCGCCAGCAGTAGCAGGAGGGGAGGCTACACCTTC; CDR3: CASSSRRGGYTF
length: 13; V: TRBV19; D: -; size: -; J: TRBJ1-2; DNA: TGTGCCAGTAAGAGAAAAGCTAACTATGGCTACACCTTC; CDR3: CASKRKANYGYTF
length: 16; V: TRBV7-2; D: -; size: once; J: TRBJ2-1; DNA: TGTGCCAGCAGCTTAGGTACGGGGAAGGGTGTGAATGAGCAGTTCTTC; CDR3: CASSLGTGKGVNEQFF
length: 13; V: TRBV27; D: -; size: -; J: TRBJ1-6; DNA: TGTGCCAGCAGTTTCGTCTATAATTCACCCCTCCACTTT; CDR3: CASSFVYNSPLHF
length: 17; V: TRBV5-4; D: -; size: -; J: TRBJ2-2; DNA: TGTGCCAGCAGCTTGGGGGGGCCAGGGACGAACACCGGGGAGCTGTTTTTT; CDR3: CASSLGGPGTNTGELFF
length: 15; V: TRBV6-2/TRBV6-3; D: TRBD1; size: -; J: TRBJ1-6; DNA: TGTGCCAGCAGTTACCTTCAGGGGGAGACTTCACCCCTCCACTTT; CDR3: CASSYLQGETSPLHF
length: 20; V: TRBV6-6; D: TRBD1; size: once; J: TRBJ2-7; DNA: TGTGCCAGCAGCCCGGGGGACAGGGCGGCCGTTGGGGGGAGCTCCTACGAGCAGTACTTC; CDR3: CASSPGDRAAVGGSSYEQYF
length: 20; V: TRBV24-1; D: TRBD1; size: -; J: TRBJ2-4; DNA: TGTGCCACCAGTGACCGAGCTTTGGACAGGGGGCCTCTAGCCAAAAACATTCAGTACTTC; CDR3: CATSDRALDRGPLAKNIQYF
length: 16; V: TRBV18; D: TRBD2; size: -; J: TRBJ2-1; DNA: TGTGCCAGCTCACCACCCGCTAGCGGGGGGGCGGGTGAGCAGTTCTTC; CDR3: CASSPPASGGAGEQFF
length: 15; V: TRBV18; D: TRBD1; size: -; J: TRBJ1-1; DNA: TGTGCCAGCTCAGCCACGGACAGGGTGGACACTGAAGCTTTCTTT; CDR3: CASSATDRVDTEAFF
length: 17; V: TRBV1; D: -; size: -; J: TRBJ2-4; DNA: TGCACCAGCAGCCCCATTCCTGGACAGGGACACAAAAACATTCAGTACTTC; CDR3: CTSSPIPGQGHKNIQYF
length: 16; V: TRBV27; D: -; size: -; J: TRBJ1-1; DNA: TGTGCCAGCAGCCCTCTAAAATTCGATCGGAACACTGAAGCTTTCTTT; CDR3: CASSPLKFDRNTEAFF
length: 14; V: TRBV19; D: -; size: -; J: TRBJ1-1; DNA: TGTGCCAGTACCCACCTAGTCCGGAACACTGAAGCTTTCTTT; CDR3: CASTHLVRNTEAFF
length: 15; V: TRBV7-9; D: TRBD1; size: -; J: TRBJ1-5; DNA: TGTGCCAGCAGCGCAGGGACAGGGACTTTTCAGCCCCAGCATTTT; CDR3: CASSAGTGTFQPQHF
length: 15; V: TRBV9; D: -; size: few; J: TRBJ1-6; DNA: TGTGCCAGCAGCCCCCTCGGTGAGGGTAATTCACCCCTCCACTTT; CDR3: CASSPLGEGNSPLHF
length: 12; V: TRBV7-9; D: -; size: -; J: TRBJ1-4; DNA: TGTGCCAGCAGCCAGAATAATGAAAAACTGTTTTTT; CDR3: CASSQNNEKLFF
length: 14; V: TRBV28; D: -; size: -; J: TRBJ1-5; DNA: TGTGCCAGCAGTAAGGGGGAGAGCAATCAGCCCCAGCATTTT; CDR3: CASSKGESNQPQHF
length: 15; V: TRBV16; D: TRBD2; size: -; J: TRBJ2-1; DNA: TGTGCCAGCAGCCAATCACGCGGGGGTAAGAATGAGCAGTTCTTC; CDR3: CASSQSRGGKNEQFF
length: 13; V: TRBV3-1/TRBV3-2; D: TRBD1; size: -; J: TRBJ2-5; DNA: TGTGCCAGCAGGGGACAGCCTGGGGGACCCCAGTACTTC; CDR3: CASRGQPGGPQYF
length: 16; V: TRBV19; D: TRBD2; size: once; J: TRBJ2-1; DNA: TGTGCCAGTAGAGCCGAGCGGGGGGGCCGGGTTTATGAGCAGTTCTTC; CDR3: CASRAERGGRVYEQFF
length: 14; V: TRBV7-2; D: TRBD2; size: -; J: TRBJ2-7; DNA: TGTGCCAGCGGGGGTAGCGGGGGTACATACGAGCAGTACTTC; CDR3: CASGGSGGTYEQYF
length: 14; V: TRBV10-3; D: -; size: -; J: TRBJ1-2; DNA: TGTGCCATCAGCACCTCAGGGGCGCACTATGGCTACACCTTC; CDR3: CAISTSGAHYGYTF